Below are 8 T cell receptor beta chains sequenced from a single sample in a study of T cell repertoires in cytomegalovirus infection. These receptors have no identified antigens. TCRdb re-called the reads through MiXCR, storing one row per CDR3 protein. This repertoire shows about 830,000 distinct CDR3 sequences, about 30% found once; its top ten account for around 12%. The material was cultured CD8+ T cells from PBMCs, obtained from culture after CMV antigen stimulation. Receptors originate from a human donor in good health (CMV status not recorded). Some clones in this sample may be carry-over from other donors' samples.

This clonotype showed up many times. DNA of the CDR3: TGTGCCAGCAGCCTTACAGGAGGGCCTGGGAAGACCCAGTACTTC. Encoded protein: CASSLTGGPGKTQYF. This chain links TRBV7-2 with TRBJ2-5; TRBD2 is a possible D gene (6 bases). With 5 bases removed from V and 6 bases from J, the gap between germline ends came to 19 bases. The CDR3 spans 15 residues. Germline V CDR1 and CDR2: SGHTA, FQGNSA.

At least ten counts were recorded for this clonotype. The genes are TRBV7-2 and TRBJ2-5; a weak D match, TRBD2 (5 bases). The CDR3 loop spans 17 amino acids. V lost 1 base to trimming and J lost 2 bases, with 17 bases between them. In germline, CDR1 is SGHTA, CDR2 FQGNSA. In DNA form, the CDR3 reads TGTGCCAGCAGCTTAGACGGCAGGTTAGCGAGTCAAGAGACCCAGTACTTC. It encodes CASSLDGRLASQETQYF.

Many counts were recorded for this clonotype. The chain employs TRBV7-2 and TRBJ2-7; D gene uncertain. V was clipped by 2 bases and J by 3 bases, with 5 bases between them. The CDR3 has 12 residues. CDR1 and CDR2 from the germline V gene are SGHTA and FQGNSA. The CDR3 coding sequence is TGTGCCAGCAGCTTAATAGACTACGAGCAGTACTTC. This encodes CASSLIDYEQYF.

This clonotype was detected only a few times. The J gene is TRBJ2-1, the V gene TRBV7-8; TRBD2 matches at 9 bases. There are 15 residues in the CDR3. Germline V CDR1 and CDR2: SGHVS, FQNEAQ. With 1 base clipped from V and 15 bases from J, the junction kept 13 bases outside the gene matches. The CDR3 protein is CASSLGTSADPSRFF. The DNA for the CDR3 is TGTGCCAGCAGCTTAGGGACTAGCGCGGACCCTTCAAGGTTCTTC.

The genes are TRBV28 and TRBJ1-5; D might be TRBD1 (6 bases). Germline loops: CDR1 MDHEN, CDR2 SYDVKM. V lost 6 bases to trimming and J lost 4 bases, with 19 bases between them. This CDR3 is 16 amino acids long. The CDR3 sequence is CASSQSGTGMNQPQHF. The CDR3 DNA reads as TGTGCCAGCAGCCAGTCGGGCACAGGGATGAATCAGCCCCAGCATTTT.

The sample holds a few counts of this clonotype. This chain uses TRBV7-8 with TRBJ1-6; D remains unclear. The germline V and J ends were trimmed by 5 bases and 2 bases, with 10 bases remaining between them. Germline V lookup: CDR1 SGHVS, CDR2 FQNEAQ. There are 15 residues in the CDR3. CDR3 amino acids: CASSPPVPYNSPLHF. The CDR3 nucleotides read TGTGCCAGCAGCCCGCCGGTACCCTATAATTCACCCCTCCACTTT.

This clonotype was observed a handful of times. The chain uses TRBV27 and TRBJ1-1, with 9 nucleotides matching TRBD1. The CDR3 runs 14 residues. CDR1 is MNHEY, CDR2 SMNVEV, per germline (reference sequence). Germline trimming cut 8 bases from V and 3 bases from J; bases unmatched to any gene: 7. The CDR3 sequence: CASASTGGYTEAFF. The DNA for the CDR3 is TGTGCCAGCGCTTCGACAGGGGGGTACACTGAAGCTTTCTTT.

This clonotype was observed a few times. Here the CDR3 reads CAISTSGTQYF. In DNA, the CDR3 is TGTGCCATCAGCACTAGCGGGACCCAGTACTTC. This chain joins TRBV10-3 and TRBJ2-5; 8 bases fit TRBD2. Trimming removed 6 bases from V and 7 bases from J; junction bases left unmatched: 1. CDR1 and CDR2 (germline): ENHRY, SYGVKD. The CDR3 spans 11 residues.